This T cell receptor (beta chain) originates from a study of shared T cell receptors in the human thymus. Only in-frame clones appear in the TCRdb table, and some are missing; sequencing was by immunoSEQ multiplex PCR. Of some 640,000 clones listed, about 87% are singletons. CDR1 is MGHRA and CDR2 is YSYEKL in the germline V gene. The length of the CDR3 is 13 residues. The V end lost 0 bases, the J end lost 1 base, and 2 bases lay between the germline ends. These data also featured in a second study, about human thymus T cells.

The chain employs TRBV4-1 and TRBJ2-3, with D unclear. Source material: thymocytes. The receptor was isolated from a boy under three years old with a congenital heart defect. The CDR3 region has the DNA TGCGCCAGCAGCCAAGACGGCACAGATACGCAGTATTTT. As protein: CASSQDGTDTQYF.